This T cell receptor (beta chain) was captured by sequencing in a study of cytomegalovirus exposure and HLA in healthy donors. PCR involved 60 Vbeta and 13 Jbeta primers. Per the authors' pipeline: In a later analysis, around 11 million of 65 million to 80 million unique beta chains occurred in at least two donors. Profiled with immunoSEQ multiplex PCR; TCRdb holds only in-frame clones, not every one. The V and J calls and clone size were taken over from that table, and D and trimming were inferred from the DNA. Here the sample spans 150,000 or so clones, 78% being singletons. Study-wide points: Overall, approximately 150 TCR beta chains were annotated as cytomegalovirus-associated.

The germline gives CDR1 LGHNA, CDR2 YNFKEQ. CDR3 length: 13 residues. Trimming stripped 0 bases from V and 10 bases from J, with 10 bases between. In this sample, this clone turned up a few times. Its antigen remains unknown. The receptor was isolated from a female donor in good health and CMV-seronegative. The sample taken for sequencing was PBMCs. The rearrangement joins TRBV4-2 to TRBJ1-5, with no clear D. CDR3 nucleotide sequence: TGTGCCAGCAGCCAAGAGAGGGATCCCCCCCAGCATTTT. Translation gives CASSQERDPPQHF.